This T cell receptor (beta chain) was sequenced in a study of OX40 agonist ivuxolimab in advanced cancers. Study-wide context: Hepatocellular carcinoma, melanoma, renal cell or head and neck cancer was diagnosed in the dose-escalation patients. Study results and limitations: Normalized T-cell clonal expansion was also low in a subset of nonresponders. Antigen specificity of clonally expanded peripheral T cells was not established.

It was autoimmune disease history or systemic immunosuppression that excluded patients. From germline, CDR1 is SGDLS and CDR2 YYNGEE. The CDR3 is made up of 16 amino acids. Trimming at V came to 6 bases and at J to 10 bases, leaving 19 bases not matched to a gene. Remarks on this clone: Its specificity is not known.

Sequenced by immunoSEQ multiplex PCR; TCRdb stores in-frame clones only, minus some. The data contain about 90,000 clones, 91% of them singletons. Sequenced material: CD4+ or CD8+ T cells sorted from blood, taken in a trial of the OX40 agonist ivuxolimab. The receptor's source is an adult with an advanced solid tumor such as melanoma, head and neck, liver or kidney cancer. The chain carries TRBV9 and TRBJ2-1, with 7 bases matching TRBD2. The CDR3, as DNA: TGTGCCAGCAACAACCCCGCGGGAGCGAAAGCGCGGGAGCAGTTCTTC. Encoded protein: CASNNPAGAKAREQFF.